These T cell receptor beta chains were read from a single sample in a study of shared clonotypes between healthy human individuals. Repertoires were generated with immunoSEQ multiplex PCR, while TCRdb's copy carries only in-frame clones and drops some. The table includes about 1.1 million clones, 70% to 80% detected once. Sequenced material: memory CD4+ T cells from PBMCs. Receptors were obtained from a man aged 18-30 years in good health. Some clones in this sample may be carry-over from other donors' samples. CDR3s include the opening cysteine and the closing phenylalanine or tryptophan. A D gene is named only where the DNA matches it firmly. Clone size appears in some rows only: once, few, many, or a class for an expanded clone.

J gene: TRBJ1-2
V gene: TRBV7-8
clone size: .
D gene: .
CDR3 DNA: TGTGCCAGCAGCTTGGAGGGGGCTAACTATGGCTACACCTTC
CDR3 protein: CASSLEGANYGYTF

J gene: TRBJ2-3
V gene: TRBV29-1
clone size: many
D gene: .
CDR3 DNA: TGCAGCGTTGACAGACCTAGCACAGATACGCAGTATTTT
CDR3 protein: CSVDRPSTDTQYF

J gene: TRBJ2-5
V gene: TRBV19
clone size: once
D gene: TRBD1
CDR3 DNA: TGTGCCAGTAGTATAGGAGGGACAGGCTATCAAGAGACCCAGTACTTC
CDR3 protein: CASSIGGTGYQETQYF

J gene: TRBJ1-6
V gene: TRBV6-1
clone size: .
D gene: .
CDR3 DNA: TGTGCCAGCACCGAACTCCCCAGAAGGAATTCACCCCTCCACTTT
CDR3 protein: CASTELPRRNSPLHF

J gene: TRBJ1-2
V gene: TRBV28
clone size: .
D gene: .
CDR3 DNA: TGTGCCAGCAGTTTAGCAGGGACGGGCGGCTACACCTTC
CDR3 protein: CASSLAGTGGYTF

J gene: TRBJ2-3
V gene: TRBV11-3
clone size: .
D gene: .
CDR3 DNA: TGTGCCAGCAGCTTAAGGGCCAGCTATACGCAGTATTTT
CDR3 protein: CASSLRASYTQYF

J gene: TRBJ1-1
V gene: TRBV2
clone size: few
D gene: TRBD1
CDR3 DNA: TGTGCCAGCAAAACACAGGGGCCTGAAGCTTTCTTT
CDR3 protein: CASKTQGPEAFF

J gene: TRBJ2-1
V gene: TRBV7-3
clone size: .
D gene: .
CDR3 DNA: TGTGCCAGCAGCTTAGCCCTAAGCTCCTACAATGAGCAGTTCTTC
CDR3 protein: CASSLALSSYNEQFF

J gene: TRBJ1-2
V gene: TRBV5-4
clone size: .
D gene: .
CDR3 DNA: TGTGCCAGCAGCCAGGCCGTAGGCTATGGCTACACCTTC
CDR3 protein: CASSQAVGYGYTF

J gene: TRBJ1-2
V gene: TRBV15
clone size: .
D gene: TRBD1
CDR3 DNA: TGTGCCACCAGCAGGGACAGGGTGGGTGGCTACACCTTC
CDR3 protein: CATSRDRVGGYTF

J gene: TRBJ2-5
V gene: TRBV6-5
clone size: once
D gene: .
CDR3 DNA: TGTGCCAGCAGTTACTCCCGTGGGGTTTGGGAGACCCAGTACTTC
CDR3 protein: CASSYSRGVWETQYF

J gene: TRBJ1-1
V gene: TRBV18
clone size: .
D gene: .
CDR3 DNA: TGTGCCAGCTCAGGGGTTACGAACACTGAAGCTTTCTTT
CDR3 protein: CASSGVTNTEAFF

J gene: TRBJ2-7
V gene: TRBV28
clone size: .
D gene: TRBD1
CDR3 DNA: TGTGCCAGCAGCTATGACAGGGGGAACTACGAGCAGTACTTC
CDR3 protein: CASSYDRGNYEQYF

J gene: TRBJ2-3
V gene: TRBV27
clone size: .
D gene: TRBD1
CDR3 DNA: TGTGCCAGCAGTCCTCGCACAGGGGCGGGAGATACGCAGTATTTT
CDR3 protein: CASSPRTGAGDTQYF

J gene: TRBJ2-2
V gene: TRBV11-1
clone size: .
D gene: TRBD2
CDR3 DNA: TGTGCCAGCAGCCACCCTTTCGGGAGGGAGTCGAACACCGGGGAGCTGTTTTTT
CDR3 protein: CASSHPFGRESNTGELFF

J gene: TRBJ1-1
V gene: TRBV29-1
clone size: .
D gene: .
CDR3 DNA: TGCAGCGCCGACGGTCCAGGGGTAACTGAAGCTTTCTTT
CDR3 protein: CSADGPGVTEAFF

J gene: TRBJ1-5
V gene: TRBV19
clone size: .
D gene: .
CDR3 DNA: TGTGCCAGTAGGGGGCAGATGCATCAGCCCCAGCATTTT
CDR3 protein: CASRGQMHQPQHF

J gene: TRBJ1-1
V gene: TRBV19
clone size: .
D gene: TRBD1
CDR3 DNA: TGTGCCAGTAATCCCGGACAGGGTTGGTGGAACACTGAAGCTTTCTTT
CDR3 protein: CASNPGQGWWNTEAFF

J gene: TRBJ2-3
V gene: TRBV4-2
clone size: once
D gene: .
CDR3 DNA: TGTGCCAGCAGTCGGGACTCCGGCACGCAGTATTTT
CDR3 protein: CASSRDSGTQYF

J gene: TRBJ1-2
V gene: TRBV27
clone size: .
D gene: .
CDR3 DNA: TGTGCCAGCGGGTCGGGATGGGGTGGCTACACCTTC
CDR3 protein: CASGSGWGGYTF

J gene: TRBJ1-1
V gene: TRBV19
clone size: .
D gene: .
CDR3 DNA: TGTGCCAGTAGCACGGCGGGACGGATGAACACTGAAGCTTTCTTT
CDR3 protein: CASSTAGRMNTEAFF

J gene: TRBJ2-7
V gene: TRBV28
clone size: .
D gene: .
CDR3 DNA: TGTGCCAGCAGGTCGGTAGGGTGGGAGCAGTACTTC
CDR3 protein: CASRSVGWEQYF

J gene: TRBJ2-5
V gene: TRBV30
clone size: .
D gene: TRBD2
CDR3 DNA: TGTGCCTGGAGCGCGGGAGCCCAAGAGACCCAGTACTTC
CDR3 protein: CAWSAGAQETQYF

J gene: TRBJ1-2
V gene: TRBV28
clone size: .
D gene: .
CDR3 DNA: TGTGCCAGCAGCGACTCCGGTCATAACTATGGCTACACCTTC
CDR3 protein: CASSDSGHNYGYTF

J gene: TRBJ1-2
V gene: TRBV29-1
clone size: .
D gene: .
CDR3 DNA: TGCAGCGTTGTGGTCTCCGCCGGCTATGGCTACACCTTC
CDR3 protein: CSVVVSAGYGYTF